The 30 T cell receptor beta chains in this list originate from one sample, sequenced in a study. TCRdb analysed the 5' RACE reads with MiXCR anew, one entry per CDR3 protein. The table includes more than 55,000 distinct CDR3 sequences, around 20% detected once. Cells sorted as Tregs were CD4+, CD25+ and CD127-/low. The specimen sequenced was tumor-infiltrating Tregs sorted from the breast tumor. The receptor source for this set is a female donor with breast cancer.

This clonotype came up a few times. The chain links TRBV12-3 or TRBV12-4 to TRBJ1-5; D perhaps matches TRBD1 (5 bases). This CDR3 comprises 15 residues. V shed 1 base and J shed 4 bases, with 11 bases lying between them. The CDR3 DNA follows: TGTGCCAGCAGTTTAGGAGGGGCCAATAATCAGCCCCAGCATTTT. Translated: CASSLGGANNQPQHF.

This clonotype was seen a few times. J is TRBJ2-1 and V is TRBV18; 7 bases agree with TRBD2. Per germline, CDR1 KGHSH and CDR2 LQKENI. The junction had 4 bases not matched to a gene; V was cut back by 0 bases and J by 8 bases. This CDR3 is 14 amino acids long. CDR3 protein: CASSPPTSRDEQFF. The DNA for the CDR3 is TGTGCCAGCTCACCACCGACTAGCCGCGATGAGCAGTTCTTC. Drawing the rest from reference TRBV18 and TRBJ2-1, the complete variable domain is NAGVMQNPRHLVRRRGQEARLRCSPMKGHSHVYWYRQLPEEGLKFMVYLQKENIIDESGMPKERFSAEFPKEGPSILRIQQVVRGDSAAYFCASSPPTSRDEQFFGPGTRLTVL.

About this clonotype itself: The conserved phenylalanine or tryptophan normally closing the CDR3 is absent here, so this likely arose from a read error. This rearrangement joins TRBV29-1 to TRBJ1-2; D gene uncertain. The CDR3 covers 11 residues. Germline V lookup: CDR1 SQVTM, CDR2 ANQGSEA. V was shortened by 4 bases and J by 9 bases, with 12 bases between the two germline ends. The CDR3 reads CSVGGGRRYTL. CDR3 nucleotides: TGCAGCGTTGGGGGAGGGCGTCGCTACACCCTC.

This clonotype was recorded many times. DNA for the CDR3: TGCAGTGCTCGGCAGGGAAGGAATGAGCAGTTCTTC. Translation: CSARQGRNEQFF. The chain recombines TRBV20-1 with TRBJ2-1; tentatively, D is TRBD1 (5 bases). The germline V gene has CDR1 DFQATT and CDR2 SNEGSKA (reference sequence). The V end lost 5 bases, the J end lost 7 bases, and 12 bases lay between the germline ends. The CDR3 consists of 12 residues.

This clonotype was recorded a few times. The CDR3 sequence: CASMPPGQGSFNQPQHF. The CDR3 nucleotides are TGTGCCAGCATGCCTCCGGGACAGGGATCGTTCAATCAGCCCCAGCATTTT. The chain couples TRBV6-1 to TRBJ1-5; 9 bases align to TRBD1. J lost 3 bases, V lost 7 bases, and 13 bases had no gene match. The CDR3 covers 17 residues. Germline CDR1 and CDR2: MNHNS and SASEGT.

The V and J genes are TRBV5-1 and TRBJ2-1; no clear D. The V and J ends lost 0 bases and 2 bases respectively, with 12 bases between them. This CDR3 has 16 residues. The germline V gene has CDR1 SGHRS and CDR2 YFSETQ. CDR3 in DNA: TGCGCCAGCAGCTTGGAATCGGCGCCCCCCTACAATGAGCAGTTCTTC. Translation gives CASSLESAPPYNEQFF.

The sample holds a few counts of this clonotype. The J gene is TRBJ2-1, the V gene TRBV24-1; the D is unclear. The CDR3 contains 15 residues. Germline V CDR1 and CDR2: KGHDR, SFDVKD. Trimming removed 10 bases at V and 4 bases at J, with 19 bases between. The CDR3 protein is CATSPPRAEYNEQFF. The CDR3 DNA sequence: TGTGCCACTTCACCCCCTCGGGCCGAATACAATGAGCAGTTCTTC.

As for this clonotype: This clone may be a read error of a much larger clone one base away. Likely a read error: the CDR3 ends without its conserved phenylalanine or tryptophan. V usage is TRBV5-1 and J usage is TRBJ2-7; D might be TRBD1 (5 bases). The CDR3 extends over 13 amino acids. V dropped 4 bases and J dropped 1 base, with 9 bases sitting between them. Germline CDR1 and CDR2: SGHRS and YFSETQ. CDR3 coding DNA: TGCGCCAGCAGCGGGGCCCTATCCTACGAGCAGTACTCC. Translation gives CASSGALSYEQYS.

In regard to this clonotype: This sequence may be a read error, since a much larger clone differs from it by one base. The rearrangement links TRBV29-1 to TRBJ1-2; D remains unclear. Looked up from germline, CDR1 is SQVTM and CDR2 is ANQGSEA. The CDR3 spans 14 residues. V was pared by 5 bases and J by 4 bases, with 17 bases between. The CDR3 reads CSVLDKRTSYGYTF. The DNA of the CDR3 is TGCAGCGTTCTCGACAAGCGAACTAGCTATGGCTACACCTTC.

To note about this clonotype: A read error is possible here, since a much larger clone lies one base away. The rearrangement joins TRBV9 to TRBJ1-1; possibly TRBD1 for D (5 bases). Germline V gives CDR1 SGDLS, CDR2 YYNGEE. The CDR3 length is 14 residues. In nucleotides, the CDR3 is TGTGCCAGCAGCGCCGGGGGAGGCTCCAGTAAAGCTCTCTTT. The encoded protein is CASSAGGGSSKALF.

This clonotype has a count of ten or more. The rearrangement uses TRBV10-3 and TRBJ1-6, with D hard to call. CDR1 is ENHRY and CDR2 is SYGVKD in the germline V gene. Trimming took 0 bases from V and 5 from J, leaving 11 bases between them. This CDR3 has 16 residues. DNA of the CDR3: TGTGCCATCAGTGAGTCCGCTGGAAGGGATAATTCACCCCTCCACTTT. Encoded protein: CAISESAGRDNSPLHF.

The chain recombines TRBV3-1 with TRBJ2-5; no definite D call. The germline CDR1 and CDR2 sequences are LGHDT and YNNKEL (reference sequence). The V gene lost 1 base and the J gene lost 4 bases, with 16 bases spanning the gap. The CDR3 has 16 residues. CDR3 nucleotide sequence: TGTGCCAGCAGCCAAGGACTTCACCCAACGCGAGAGACCCAGTACTTC. Translated: CASSQGLHPTRETQYF.

This clonotype is categorized as medium-sized. The chain has TRBV5-6 and TRBJ2-6, with 8 positions matching TRBD1. The CDR3 length is 17 residues. Trimming took 6 bases from V and 0 from J; bases not matched to a gene: 8. From germline, CDR1 is SGHDT and CDR2 YYEEEE. The CDR3 protein is CASTRGTGGSGANVLTF. DNA of the CDR3: TGTGCCAGCACCAGGGGGACAGGTGGCTCTGGGGCCAACGTCCTGACTTTC.

Many counts were recorded for this clonotype. The chain uses TRBV7-2 and TRBJ2-7; D not certain. Trimming took off 5 bases at V and 7 bases at J, with 18 bases between the two ends. This CDR3 has 14 amino acids. The germline CDR1 and CDR2 sequences are SGHTA and FQGNSA. CDR3 residues: CASSTPSFQSEQYF. The CDR3 DNA follows: TGTGCCAGCAGCACACCTAGTTTCCAATCGGAGCAGTACTTC.

This CDR3 is CASRDGYNEQFF. CDR3 nucleotides: TGTGCCAGCAGGGACGGTTACAATGAGCAGTTCTTC. The chain joins TRBV7-9 to TRBJ2-1, with unresolved D. Trimming shortened V by 6 bases and J by 4 bases, and 7 bases separated the two germline ends. Looked up from germline, CDR1 is SEHNR and CDR2 is FQNEAQ (reference sequence). The CDR3 loop spans 12 amino acids.

This clonotype came up a few times. The chain uses TRBV6-6 and TRBJ1-2; tentative D call: TRBD1 (6 bases). Germline CDR1 is MNHNY and CDR2 is SVGAGI (reference sequence). CDR3 length: 13 residues. The V gene lost 7 bases and the J gene lost 7 bases, with 16 bases spanning the gap. This CDR3 is CASTLGGTGGYTF. The CDR3 bases are TGTGCCAGCACCTTAGGGGGTACGGGTGGCTACACCTTC.

As concerns this clonotype: At one of its ends the junction is not consistent with the germline gene, which may arise from a read error. The chain joins TRBV10-3 to TRBJ1-3; 7 nucleotides match TRBD1. Germline CDR1 is ENHRY and CDR2 is SYGVKD. The length of the CDR3 is 16 residues. This CDR3 is CAISGGQSSTGNTIFF. The CDR3 coding sequence is TGTGCCATCAGTGGGGGACAGTCGAGTACAGGAAACACCATATTTTTT.

The rearrangement joins TRBV7-8 to TRBJ2-1, with 9 nucleotides matching TRBD2. V lost 0 bases, J lost 9 bases, and 9 bases stayed unmatched. The CDR3 totals 16 residues. Germline-derived CDR1 and CDR2 are SGHVS and FQNEAQ. The CDR3 sequence: CASSLARVAGESEQFF. The CDR3 DNA reads as TGTGCCAGCAGCTTAGCGCGAGTAGCGGGAGAATCTGAGCAGTTCTTC.

Turning to this clonotype: Here the CDR3 omits its conserved ending phenylalanine or tryptophan, so a read error is the likely source. This chain joins TRBV7-9 and TRBJ2-7, with D tentatively TRBD1 (5 bases). Germline CDR1 is SEHNR and CDR2 is FQNEAQ (reference sequence). Trimming took off 2 bases at V and 3 bases at J, with 17 bases between the two ends. CDR3 length: 16 residues. The CDR3 nucleotides read TGTGCCAGCAGCTTACTCGACAGCTACTATGACTACGAGCAGTACCTC. Translated, it gives CASSLLDSYYDYEQYL.

The CDR3 here is CASRDTNTGELFF. Written as DNA, the CDR3 is TGTGCCTCGAGGGATACTAACACCGGGGAGCTGTTTTTT. The chain links TRBV27 to TRBJ2-2; tentative D call: TRBD2 (5 bases). CDR3 length equals 13 residues. Trimming took 11 bases from V and 2 from J, leaving 12 bases between them. The germline gives CDR1 MNHEY, CDR2 SMNVEV (reference sequence).

This clonotype has just a few counts. This chain joins TRBV6-6 and TRBJ1-6; possibly TRBD1 for D (6 bases). CDR1 is MNHNY and CDR2 is SVGAGI in the germline V gene (reference sequence). V shed 6 bases and J shed 11 bases, with 20 bases lying between them. There are 15 residues in the CDR3. The DNA for the CDR3 is TGTGCCAGCAGCATATCACAGGGAGGAGGTACACCCCTCCACTTT. It is translated as CASSISQGGGTPLHF.

This clonotype was recorded a few times. The chain has TRBV7-2 and TRBJ2-3; D is perhaps TRBD1 (6 bases). The CDR3 has 14 amino acids. Germline V gives CDR1 SGHTA, CDR2 FQGNSA. V was pared by 5 bases and J by 1 base, with 10 bases between. The DNA of the CDR3 is TGTGCCAGCAGCACATACAGGGGCACAGATACGCAGTATTTT. Protein: CASSTYRGTDTQYF.

The chain uses TRBV5-1 and TRBJ2-5, with D possibly TRBD2 on 6 matching bases. Trimming left V 1 base short and J 6 bases short, with 16 bases between. CDR3 size: 15 residues. Germline CDR1 reads SGHRS; CDR2 reads YFSETQ. The CDR3 region has the DNA TGCGCCAGCAGCTTGTCGGGAGAAGTTCCCCAGACCCAGTACTTC. Its protein product is CASSLSGEVPQTQYF.

This chain connects TRBV5-1 to TRBJ1-1; D is unresolved. Trimming left V 4 bases short and J 1 base short, with 14 bases between. Germline CDR1 and CDR2: SGHRS and YFSETQ. The CDR3 length is 15 residues. The CDR3 DNA reads TGCGCCAGCAGCCCCGGCCGGTCGGGGAACACTGAAGCTTTCTTT. Translation gives CASSPGRSGNTEAFF.

The rearrangement uses TRBV20-1 and TRBJ2-7; no clear D. CDR1 is DFQATT and CDR2 is SNEGSKA in the germline V gene (reference sequence). Trimming took 6 bases from V and 3 from J, leaving 21 bases between them. The CDR3 is made up of 15 amino acids. In DNA, the CDR3 is TGCAGTGCCAACCTGGGTCAGACCAAAATCTACGAGCAGTACTTC. Translation gives CSANLGQTKIYEQYF.

This clonotype was recorded at least ten times. The CDR3 nucleotides read TGCAGTGCTAGAGTCTGGGGTGAAGCTTTCTTT. Translating it yields CSARVWGEAFF. V is TRBV20-1 and J is TRBJ1-1; D remains ambiguous. Looked up from germline, CDR1 is DFQATT and CDR2 is SNEGSKA (reference sequence). The V end lost 1 base, the J end lost 7 bases, and 7 bases lay between the germline ends. The CDR3 has 11 amino acids.

The sample holds a few counts of this clonotype. The junction shows a germline mismatch at one end, possibly a read error. The rearrangement uses TRBV10-3 and TRBJ2-3, with 8 nucleotides matching TRBD2. Germline V gene sequence: CDR1 ENHRY, CDR2 SYGVKD. The CDR3 has 14 amino acids. For the CDR3, the DNA is TGCGCCATCATGCGGGAGGCCGGCACAGATACGCAGTATTTT. Residues: CAIMREAGTDTQYF.

This clonotype was seen a few times. The rearrangement links TRBV11-2 to TRBJ1-2, with D hard to call. Germline-derived CDR1 and CDR2 are SGHAT and FQNNGV. The ends were cut back, 1 base at V and 8 bases at J, with 11 bases in the middle. The CDR3 sequence is 13 residues long. The CDR3 region is CASSLGAGGGYTF. In DNA form, the CDR3 reads TGTGCCAGCAGCTTAGGTGCGGGCGGCGGCTACACCTTC. The complete variable domain, with remaining parts taken from reference TRBV11-2 and TRBJ1-2, reads EAGVAQSPRYKIIEKRQSVAFWCNPISGHATLYWYQQILGQGPKLLIQFQNNGVVDDSQLPKDRFSAERLKGVDSTLKIQPAKLEDSAVYLCASSLGAGGGYTFGSGTRLTVV.

The rearrangement joins TRBV6-5 to TRBJ2-3, with unresolved D. Trimming cost V 5 bases and J 0 bases, with 3 bases left between them. CDR3 length: 12 amino acids. Germline loops: CDR1 MNHEY, CDR2 SVGAGI. Here the CDR3 DNA reads TGTGCCAGCAGTAGGAGCACAGATACGCAGTATTTT. This translates into CASSRSTDTQYF.

CDR3 sequence: CASSPLGLAHEAFF. The CDR3 DNA sequence: TGTGCCAGTAGTCCCCTTGGCCTTGCTCATGAAGCTTTCTTT. V is TRBV19 and J is TRBJ1-1; D unresolved. Germline CDR1 is LNHDA and CDR2 is SQIVND (reference sequence). Trimming removed 5 bases at V and 7 bases at J, with 17 bases between. CDR3 length: 14 residues.